These T cell receptor beta chains were read from a single sample in a study of T cell repertoires in cytomegalovirus infection. No antigen has been assigned to these receptors. TCRdb itself ran the reads through MiXCR, one entry per CDR3 protein. The sample gives approximately 910,000 distinct CDR3 sequences, roughly 31% of which show up once; 13% is in the top ten. The sample here was cultured CD8+ T cells from PBMCs, taken from culture after CMV antigen stimulation. The origin of the receptors is a human donor in good health (CMV status not recorded). Some clones in this sample may be carry-over from other donors' samples. CDR3s include the opening cysteine and the closing phenylalanine or tryptophan. Each record gives: J gene, clone size, D gene, V gene, CDR3 protein, CDR3 DNA. The D gene is left open where the match is weak. A clone size is listed for some rows: how often the clone was seen (once, few, many), or a class if it is expanded.

TRBJ2-7	.	TRBD1	TRBV7-6	CASSLAAGQGSYDQYF	TGTGCCAGCAGCTTAGCCGCCGGACAGGGTTCCTACGATCAGTACTTC
TRBJ1-3	few	.	TRBV7-6	CASSLDEGRNTIYF	TGTGCCAGCAGCTTAGACGAGGGCCGAAACACCATATATTTT
TRBJ1-2	.	TRBD1	TRBV7-9	CASSQSRTGHYGYTF	TGTGCCAGCAGCCAATCCCGGACAGGGCACTATGGCTACACCTTC
TRBJ2-7	few	.	TRBV20-1	CSAGSATTYEQYF	TGCAGTGCGGGTAGCGCCACTACCTACGAGCAGTACTTC
TRBJ2-5	few	.	TRBV7-9	CASSFPGTKETQYF	TGTGCCAGCAGCTTCCCCGGGACAAAAGAGACCCAGTACTTC
TRBJ1-5	.	TRBD1	TRBV19	CASSIQGAYPSNQPQHF	TGTGCCAGTAGTATTCAGGGGGCATACCCAAGCAATCAGCCCCAGCATTTT
TRBJ1-2	few	.	TRBV4-3	CASSRSGTLYGYTF	TGCGCCAGCAGCCGCTCCGGGACACTCTATGGCTACACCTTC
TRBJ1-1	.	.	TRBV5-6	CASSLGTTVTEAFF	TGTGCCAGCAGCTTGGGGACGACGGTTACTGAAGCTTTCTTT
TRBJ1-2	few	TRBD1	TRBV10-3	CAISGGTGHGYTF	TGTGCCATCAGTGGCGGGACAGGGCATGGCTACACCTTC
TRBJ1-2	.	TRBD1	TRBV27	CASSYLWGQGDYGYTF	TGTGCCAGCAGTTACCTTTGGGGACAGGGAGACTATGGCTACACCTTC
TRBJ2-1	.	.	TRBV7-6	CASSWREQWIF	TGTGCCAGCAGCTGGCGGGAACAGTGGATCTTC
TRBJ2-1	many	.	TRBV11-1	CASSLDREKYNEQFF	TGTGCCAGCAGCTTAGATAGGGAGAAATACAATGAGCAGTTCTTC
TRBJ2-1	.	TRBD2	TRBV7-6	CASSFLRGGNSYNEQFF	TGTGCCAGCAGCTTCCTTCGGGGGGGCAACTCCTACAATGAGCAGTTCTTC
TRBJ2-2	many	.	TRBV7-6	CASSTSGGLVGELFF	TGTGCCAGCTCTACGTCCGGGGGGCTGGTCGGGGAGCTGTTTTTT
TRBJ1-1	many	.	TRBV7-2	CASSLDVYTEAFF	TGTGCCAGCAGCTTAGATGTCTACACTGAAGCTTTCTTT
TRBJ2-5	few	TRBD2	TRBV6-2/TRBV6-3	CASIREGRGRRSQETQYF	TGTGCCAGCATCCGCGAGGGGCGGGGGAGACGTTCGCAAGAGACCCAGTACTTC
TRBJ1-5	.	.	TRBV27	CASAPGSSGQPQHF	TGTGCCAGCGCGCCCGGTAGTTCGGGCCAGCCCCAGCATTTT
TRBJ1-5	.	.	TRBV12-3/TRBV12-4	CASSLGGIRSNQPQHF	TGTGCCAGCAGTTTGGGGGGGATAAGAAGCAATCAGCCCCAGCATTTT
TRBJ2-7	few	.	TRBV5-5	CASRMGGGGPTSYEQYF	TGTGCCAGCAGGATGGGAGGGGGCGGTCCTACTTCATACGAGCAGTACTTC
TRBJ1-5	few	.	TRBV7-8	CASSLDKGQPQHF	TGTGCCAGCAGCTTAGATAAAGGTCAGCCCCAGCATTTT
TRBJ1-6	.	.	TRBV6-5	CASSFEGFNSPLHF	TGTGCCAGCAGTTTCGAGGGGTTTAATTCACCCCTCCACTTT
TRBJ2-1	few	TRBD1	TRBV19	CASGTGPREQFF	TGTGCCAGCGGGACAGGGCCGCGGGAGCAGTTCTTC
TRBJ2-5	.	.	TRBV18	CASSPVRTESGSDF	TGTGCCAGCTCACCTGTGAGGACGGAATCGGGGTCGGACTTC
TRBJ1-1	many	TRBD1	TRBV7-9	CASSYPGQTNTEAFF	TGTGCCAGCAGTTACCCGGGACAGACGAACACTGAAGCTTTCTTT
TRBJ2-3	few	TRBD1	TRBV4-2	CASSQGRDRGGTDTQYF	TGTGCCAGCAGCCAAGGGCGAGACAGGGGGGGCACAGATACGCAGTATTTT
TRBJ2-7	.	TRBD1	TRBV7-6	CASSPRRQGSYEQYF	TGTGCCAGCAGCCCACGTCGACAGGGCTCCTACGAGCAGTACTTC
TRBJ1-1	.	.	TRBV4-1	CASSQDSGPYTEAFF	TGCGCCAGCAGCCAAGATTCGGGGCCCTACACTGAAGCTTTCTTT
TRBJ1-2	.	.	TRBV27	CASSGGAKGYTF	TGTGCCAGCAGTGGAGGGGCGAAGGGCTACACCTTC
TRBJ2-5	.	TRBD2	TRBV4-1	CASSQTLPTSGGPKETQYF	TGCGCCAGCAGTCAGACACTCCCAACTAGCGGGGGGCCGAAAGAGACCCAGTACTTC
TRBJ1-6	.	.	TRBV5-4	CASSLDGQRSPLHF	TGTGCCAGCAGCTTGGACGGGCAACGTTCACCCCTCCACTTT
TRBJ2-3	once	.	TRBV5-5	CASSPGDRTDTQYF	TGTGCCAGCAGCCCGGGGGATCGTACAGATACGCAGTATTTT
TRBJ2-3	few	.	TRBV19	CASSLAVGSTDTQYF	TGTGCCAGTTCTCTCGCTGTGGGGAGTACAGATACGCAGTATTTT
TRBJ2-1	many	.	TRBV11-2	CASSLGRGNNEQFF	TGTGCCAGCAGCTTAGGACGGGGGAACAATGAGCAGTTCTTC
TRBJ2-2	few	.	TRBV6-1	CASREAGPNTGELFF	TGTGCCAGCAGGGAGGCCGGGCCGAACACCGGGGAGCTGTTTTTT
TRBJ2-1	few	.	TRBV12-5	CASGLTDDRREQFF	TGTGCTAGTGGTTTGACGGATGACAGGAGGGAGCAGTTCTTC
TRBJ1-3	many	.	TRBV28	CASPPNGLGLFWGNTIYF	TGTGCCAGCCCCCCGAACGGACTGGGCTTGTTCTGGGGAAACACCATATATTTT
TRBJ2-1	few	.	TRBV7-9	CASSDVPWKQGGSEQFF	TGTGCCAGCAGCGATGTCCCCTGGAAACAGGGTGGGTCTGAGCAGTTCTTC
TRBJ2-1	few	.	TRBV6-5	CASSTSQGPYNEQFF	TGTGCCAGCAGCACAAGCCAGGGCCCCTACAATGAGCAGTTCTTC